A single sample is the source of the 6 T cell receptor beta chains below, sequenced in a study of blood T cell repertoires in COVID-19 (dated by TCRdb to about 2020). To prepare the library, the immunoSEQ multiplex PCR assay was applied. TCRdb retrieved this table from immuneACCESS and kept in-frame rearrangements only. Not all clones are present; in checked studies, unresolved V genes account for under half, and no reason is known for the remainder. The sample table shows a few hundred thousand clones, and around 90% are seen once. Together, the top ten hold around 5.8% of the sample. Sequenced input: peripheral blood. The receptors here all came from a woman aged 45-59 years with COVID-19, enrolled during active disease.

V gene TRBV12-5 combines with J gene TRBJ2-2, with D possibly TRBD1 on 6 matching bases. This CDR3 comprises 14 residues. Trimming pared 0 bases from V and 6 bases from J, leaving 8 bases between. Germline lookup yields CDR1 LGHNT and CDR2 FRNRAP. The CDR3 loop is CASGLVHRAGELFF. The CDR3 coding sequence is TGTGCTAGTGGTTTGGTCCACAGGGCCGGGGAGCTGTTTTTT.

The gene calls are TRBV5-4 and TRBJ2-7; D might be TRBD1 (6 bases). Germline values: CDR1 SGHNT, CDR2 YYREEE (reference sequence). The CDR3 covers 14 residues. Trimming left V 5 bases short and J 3 bases short, with 15 bases between. The DNA for the CDR3 is TGTGCCAGCAGATTAATAGGGGGTAGCTACGAGCAGTACTTC. Translated: CASRLIGGSYEQYF.

The V and J genes are TRBV25-1 and TRBJ2-5; the D is unclear. Trimming shortened V by 3 bases and J by 0 bases, and 5 bases separated the two germline ends. This CDR3 spans 13 amino acids. Germline CDR1 is MGHDK and CDR2 is SYGVNS. This chain's CDR3 is CASSDRYQETQYF. CDR3 bases: TGTGCCAGCAGTGACCGGTACCAAGAGACCCAGTACTTC.

The chain recombines TRBV7-8 with TRBJ2-5; D gene ambiguous. The CDR3 covers 14 residues. V was trimmed by 2 bases and J by 1 base, leaving 8 bases between them. Germline-derived CDR1 and CDR2 are SGHVS and FQNEAQ. The CDR3 here is CASSLSPGQETQYF. Here the CDR3 DNA reads TGTGCCAGCAGCTTATCACCAGGCCAAGAGACCCAGTACTTC.

The chain links TRBV27 to TRBJ1-1; 10 nucleotides line up with TRBD1. With V trimmed by 4 bases and J by 0 bases, 8 bases remained unmatched. This CDR3 contains 17 residues. Germline V CDR1 and CDR2: MNHEY, SMNVEV (reference sequence). In DNA, the CDR3 is TGTGCCAGCAGTTCGGTCGGGACAGGGGACCTGAACACTGAAGCTTTCTTT. It encodes CASSSVGTGDLNTEAFF.

The J gene is TRBJ2-5, the V gene TRBV5-1, with 8 nucleotides matching TRBD1. J lost 5 bases, V lost 0 bases, and 3 bases had no gene match. CDR3 size: 14 residues. The germline V gene has CDR1 SGHRS and CDR2 YFSETQ. The CDR3 bases are TGCGCCAGCAGCTTGGCCGGGGACAGGGAGACCCAGTACTTC. Its translation is CASSLAGDRETQYF. The full variable domain, its missing parts supplied by reference TRBV5-1 and TRBJ2-5, is KAGVTQTPRYLIKTRGQQVTLSCSPISGHRSVSWYQQTPGQGLQFLFEYFSETQRNKGNFPGRFSGRQFSNSRSEMNVSTLELGDSALYLCASSLAGDRETQYFGPGTRLLVL.